A single sample is the source of the 12 T cell receptor beta chains below, sequenced in a study of spatial heterogeneity in lung cancer. MiXCR, run by TCRdb on the 5' RACE reads, gives a single entry per CDR3 protein. The sample yields about 75,000 distinct CDR3 sequences, 13% seen once. Specified time point: sample taken at primary tumor resection. The input material, whole RNA from tumor, nontumor lung or frozen PBMC, was sequenced unsorted. The sample was PBMCs, taken at surgery. The receptors were gathered from a male donor with early-stage non-small cell lung cancer.

This clonotype was seen a single time. V and J are TRBV12-3 or TRBV12-4 and TRBJ2-3; possibly TRBD2 for D (6 bases). The ends were cut back, 4 bases at V and 0 bases at J, with 14 bases in the middle. There are 16 residues in the CDR3. This CDR3 is CASSSPAGRSTDTQYF. The CDR3 DNA sequence: TGTGCCAGCAGTTCTCCTGCGGGACGGAGCACAGATACGCAGTATTTT.

This clonotype was picked up a small number of times. The J gene is TRBJ2-1, the V gene TRBV6-6, with 9 bases identical to TRBD1. The CDR3 loop spans 13 amino acids. In germline, CDR1 is MNHNY, CDR2 SVGAGI (reference sequence). V shed 0 bases, J shed 14 bases, and the junction held 5 bases outside the gene matches. The CDR3 loop reads CASSYSGDREEFF. The CDR3 DNA reads TGTGCCAGCAGTTACTCGGGGGACAGGGAGGAGTTCTTC.

There are a few counts of this clonotype. This chain joins TRBV7-2 and TRBJ1-1; D is undetermined. This CDR3 region has 14 residues. V was shortened by 5 bases and J by 1 base, with 11 bases between the two germline ends. CDR1 SGHTA and CDR2 FQGNSA come from the germline V gene. CDR3 DNA sequence: TGTGCCAGCAGCCGACTGTGGGGGAACACTGAAGCTTTCTTT. Translated: CASSRLWGNTEAFF.

The rearrangement uses TRBV19 and TRBJ1-4; D unclear. The V end was cut by 6 bases, the J end by 3 bases, with 14 bases between. The CDR3 is 15 residues long. The germline CDR1 and CDR2 sequences are LNHDA and SQIVND (reference sequence). In nucleotides, the CDR3 is TGTGCCAGTAGCCGCGGAATCTCGGCTAATGAAAAACTGTTTTTT. It translates to CASSRGISANEKLFF.

V usage is TRBV20-1 and J usage is TRBJ2-1; TRBD1 might be the D (5 bases). Between the trimmed V and J ends, which lost 4 bases and 6 bases, there was a span of 13 bases. The germline V gene has CDR1 DFQATT and CDR2 SNEGSKA (reference sequence). The CDR3 extends over 13 amino acids. CDR3 coding DNA: TGCAGTGCTACCCTAGACAGTACCAATGAGCAGTTCTTC. Amino acids: CSATLDSTNEQFF.

This chain uses TRBV10-2 with TRBJ1-1; D may be TRBD1 (5 bases). Germline loops: CDR1 WSHSY, CDR2 SAAADI. Between the trimmed V and J ends, which lost 10 bases and 1 base, there was a span of 13 bases. This CDR3 has 13 residues. As DNA, the CDR3 is TGCGCCATCGGGGGACGGCCGAACACTGAAGCTTTCTTT. As protein: CAIGGRPNTEAFF.

The V gene is TRBV9, the J gene TRBJ2-3; TRBD2 matches at 14 bases. This CDR3 contains 15 residues. Germline loops: CDR1 SGDLS, CDR2 YYNGEE. The junction had 1 base not matched to a gene; V was cut back by 3 bases and J by 4 bases. CDR3 protein: CASSAGLAGADTQYF. The CDR3 bases are TGTGCCAGCAGCGCGGGACTAGCGGGAGCAGATACGCAGTATTTT.

V is TRBV20-1 and J is TRBJ1-1; D gene uncertain. Germline-derived CDR1 and CDR2 are DFQATT and SNEGSKA (reference sequence). This CDR3 has 12 amino acids. The germline V and J ends were trimmed by 0 bases and 4 bases, with 6 bases remaining between them. CDR3 in DNA: TGCAGTGCTAGAGAAGGGCCCACTGAAGCTTTCTTT. Amino acid sequence: CSAREGPTEAFF.

This chain joins TRBV20-1 and TRBJ1-1; 11 bases are shared with TRBD1. V dropped 5 bases and J dropped 4; count of bases not matched to a gene: 6. Germline V gene lookup returns CDR1 DFQATT and CDR2 SNEGSKA (reference sequence). CDR3 size: 14 residues. CDR3 nucleotides: TGCAGTGCTGGTACCGGGACAGGGGGCACTGAAGCTTTCTTT. It codes for CSAGTGTGGTEAFF.

The chain employs TRBV6-1 and TRBJ1-1, with D uncertain. V was shortened by 6 bases and J by 0 bases, with 8 bases between the two germline ends. This CDR3 has 13 residues. Germline CDR1 MNHNS, CDR2 SASEGT. The CDR3 DNA reads as TGTGCCAGCAGGACGGTGGTGAACACTGAAGCTTTCTTT. It specifies CASRTVVNTEAFF.

The V gene is TRBV11-3, the J gene TRBJ2-3; weak D call: TRBD2 (5 bases). With 4 bases removed from V and 2 bases from J, the gap between germline ends came to 16 bases. The CDR3 is 16 residues long. Germline CDR1 is SGHNT and CDR2 is YENEEA. The CDR3 region is CASSSPEGRHTDTQYF. For the CDR3, the DNA is TGTGCCAGCAGCTCCCCCGAGGGCCGCCACACAGATACGCAGTATTTT.

The V gene is TRBV19, the J gene TRBJ2-5, with D hard to call. Germline V gives CDR1 LNHDA, CDR2 SQIVND (reference sequence). The CDR3 is 17 residues long. V was pared by 2 bases and J by 5 bases, with 21 bases between. The DNA of the CDR3 is TGTGCCAGTAGTATAAGTCCCCACAATCCGGGCTGGGAGACCCAGTACTTC. As protein: CASSISPHNPGWETQYF.